This TCR beta chain was recorded in a study of blood T cell repertoires in COVID-19. Study in general: Sites across the United States, Italy and Spain contributed samples from acute and convalescent COVID-19. From T cells, B-cell-depleted T cells, or PBMCs came the material, which was cDNA or gDNA.

Study processing details: Amplifying reference gene primers gave estimates of nucleated cell counts. Measured with immunoSEQ multiplex PCR; TCRdb has only the in-frame clones, and not every one. V and J calls and clone size are those listed in that table; D and trimming were worked out from the DNA. In the table there are roughly 140,000 clones, 75% to 90% of which are singletons. From germline, CDR1 is MNHEY and CDR2 SVGAGI. This CDR3 region has 11 residues. With V trimmed by 10 bases and J by 12 bases, 11 bases remained unmatched. Patients from Seattle were sampled longitudinally, starting during active infection.

V gene TRBV6-5 combines with J gene TRBJ1-1; 7 nucleotides align to TRBD1. The TCR was taken from a woman aged 55-69 years with COVID-19, enrolled during active disease. The sequenced material came from peripheral blood. The CDR3 sequence is CATLRQGVTFF. DNA for the CDR3: TGTGCCACTCTTCGACAGGGTGTCACTTTCTTT.